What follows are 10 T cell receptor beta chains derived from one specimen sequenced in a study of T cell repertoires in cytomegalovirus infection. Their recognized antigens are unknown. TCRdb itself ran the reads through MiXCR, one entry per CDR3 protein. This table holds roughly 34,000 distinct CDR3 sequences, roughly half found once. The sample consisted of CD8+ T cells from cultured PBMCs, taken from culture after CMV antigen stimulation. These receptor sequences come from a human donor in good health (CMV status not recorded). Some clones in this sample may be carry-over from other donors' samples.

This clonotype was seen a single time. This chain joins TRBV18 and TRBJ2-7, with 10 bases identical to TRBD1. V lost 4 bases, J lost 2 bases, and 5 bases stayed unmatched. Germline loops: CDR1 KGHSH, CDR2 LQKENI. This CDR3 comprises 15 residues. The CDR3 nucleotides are TGTGCCAGCTCACAAACCGGGACAGGGGCCTACGAGCAGTACTTC. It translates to CASSQTGTGAYEQYF.

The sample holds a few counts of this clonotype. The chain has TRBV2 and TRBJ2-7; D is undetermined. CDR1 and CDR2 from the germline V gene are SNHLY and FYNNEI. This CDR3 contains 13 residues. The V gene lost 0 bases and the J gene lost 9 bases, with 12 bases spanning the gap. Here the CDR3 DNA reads TGTGCCAGCAGTGAAGCGCTTCTAGGCCTGCAGTACTTC. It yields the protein CASSEALLGLQYF.

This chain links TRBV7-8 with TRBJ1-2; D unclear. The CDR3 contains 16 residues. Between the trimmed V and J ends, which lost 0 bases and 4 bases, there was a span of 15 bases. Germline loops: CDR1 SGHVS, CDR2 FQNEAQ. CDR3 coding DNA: TGTGCCAGCAGCTTAGCCATGCCAAGGTCCGTCTATGGCTACACCTTC. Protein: CASSLAMPRSVYGYTF.

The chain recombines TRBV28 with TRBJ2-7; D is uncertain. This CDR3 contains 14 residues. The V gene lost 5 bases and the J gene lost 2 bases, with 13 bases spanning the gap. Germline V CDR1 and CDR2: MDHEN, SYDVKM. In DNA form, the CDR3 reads TGTGCCAGCAGTCCCTCCCTGGGCCCCTACGAGCAGTACTTC. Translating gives CASSPSLGPYEQYF. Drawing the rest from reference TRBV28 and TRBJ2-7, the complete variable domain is DVKVTQSSRYLVKRTGEKVFLECVQDMDHENMFWYRQDPGLGLRLIYFSYDVKMKEKGDIPEGYSVSREKKERFSLILESASTNQTSMYLCASSPSLGPYEQYFGPGTRLTVT.

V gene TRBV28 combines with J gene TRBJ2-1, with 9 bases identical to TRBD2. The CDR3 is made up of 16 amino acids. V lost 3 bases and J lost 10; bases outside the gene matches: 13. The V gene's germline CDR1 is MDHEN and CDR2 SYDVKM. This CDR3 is CASSFFAGGPAGEQFF. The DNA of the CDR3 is TGTGCCAGCAGTTTTTTCGCGGGAGGGCCAGCGGGGGAGCAGTTCTTC. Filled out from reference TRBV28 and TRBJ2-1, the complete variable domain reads DVKVTQSSRYLVKRTGEKVFLECVQDMDHENMFWYRQDPGLGLRLIYFSYDVKMKEKGDIPEGYSVSREKKERFSLILESASTNQTSMYLCASSFFAGGPAGEQFFGPGTRLTVL.

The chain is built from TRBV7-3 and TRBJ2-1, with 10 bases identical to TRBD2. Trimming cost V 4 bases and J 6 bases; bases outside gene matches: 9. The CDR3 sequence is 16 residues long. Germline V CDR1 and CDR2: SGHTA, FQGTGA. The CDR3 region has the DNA TGTGCCAGCAGCTCTCGGACTAGCGGAAATTTCAATGAGCAGTTCTTC. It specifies CASSSRTSGNFNEQFF.

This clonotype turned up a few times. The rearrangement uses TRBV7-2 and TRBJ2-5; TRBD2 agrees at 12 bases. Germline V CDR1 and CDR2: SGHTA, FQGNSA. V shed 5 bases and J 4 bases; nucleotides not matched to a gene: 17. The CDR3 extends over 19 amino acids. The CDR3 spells CASSLVPVLAGGLRETQYF. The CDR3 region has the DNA TGTGCCAGCAGCCTAGTGCCCGTGCTAGCGGGGGGGCTTCGAGAGACCCAGTACTTC. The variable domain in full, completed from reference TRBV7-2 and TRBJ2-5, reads GAGVSQSPSNKVTEKGKDVELRCDPISGHTALYWYRQSLGQGLEFLIYFQGNSAPDKSGLPSDRFSAERTGGSVSTLTIQRTQQEDSAVYLCASSLVPVLAGGLRETQYFGPGTRLLVL.

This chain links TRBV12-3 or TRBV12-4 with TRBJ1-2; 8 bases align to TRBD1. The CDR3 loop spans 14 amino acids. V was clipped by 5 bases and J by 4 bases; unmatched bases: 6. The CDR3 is CASSTGGVFYGYTF. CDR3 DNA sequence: TGTGCCAGCAGTACAGGGGGTGTGTTCTATGGCTACACCTTC.

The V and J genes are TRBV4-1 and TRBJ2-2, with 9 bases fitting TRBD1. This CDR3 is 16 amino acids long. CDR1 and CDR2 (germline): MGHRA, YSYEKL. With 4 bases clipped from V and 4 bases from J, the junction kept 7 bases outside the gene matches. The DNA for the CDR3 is TGCGCCAGCAGCCGTCGGACAGGGGAACTCACCGGGGAGCTGTTTTTT. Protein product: CASSRRTGELTGELFF.

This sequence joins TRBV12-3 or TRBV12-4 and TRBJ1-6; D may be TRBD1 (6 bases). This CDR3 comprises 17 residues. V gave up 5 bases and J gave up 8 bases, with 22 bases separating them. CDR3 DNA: TGTGCCAGCAGTCGACAATTTGGGGGCCGAGGTTATTCACCCCTCCACTTT. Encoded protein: CASSRQFGGRGYSPLHF.